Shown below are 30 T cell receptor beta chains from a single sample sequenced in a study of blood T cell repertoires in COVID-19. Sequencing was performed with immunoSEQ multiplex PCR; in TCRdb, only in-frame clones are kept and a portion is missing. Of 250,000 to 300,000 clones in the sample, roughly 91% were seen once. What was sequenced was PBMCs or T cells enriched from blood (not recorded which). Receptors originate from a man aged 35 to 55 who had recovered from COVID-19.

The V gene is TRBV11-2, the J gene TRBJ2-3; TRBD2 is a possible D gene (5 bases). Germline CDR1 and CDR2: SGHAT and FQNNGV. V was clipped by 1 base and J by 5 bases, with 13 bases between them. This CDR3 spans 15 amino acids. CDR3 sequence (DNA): TGTGCCAGCAGCTTAGCCTTGAGGGCCCGAGATACGCAGTATTTT. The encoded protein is CASSLALRARDTQYF.

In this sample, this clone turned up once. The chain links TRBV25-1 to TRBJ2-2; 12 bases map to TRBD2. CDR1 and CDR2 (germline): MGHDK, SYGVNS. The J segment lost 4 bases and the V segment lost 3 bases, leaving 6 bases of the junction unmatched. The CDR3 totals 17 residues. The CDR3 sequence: CASSELRTSGATGELFF. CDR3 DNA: TGTGCCAGCAGTGAGCTGAGGACTAGCGGGGCCACCGGGGAGCTGTTTTTT. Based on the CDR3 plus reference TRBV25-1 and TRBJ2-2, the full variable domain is EADIYQTPRYLVIGTGKKITLECSQTMGHDKMYWYQQDPGMELHLIHYSYGVNSTEKGDLSSESTVSRIRTEHFPLTLESARPSHTSQYLCASSELRTSGATGELFFGEGSRLTVL.

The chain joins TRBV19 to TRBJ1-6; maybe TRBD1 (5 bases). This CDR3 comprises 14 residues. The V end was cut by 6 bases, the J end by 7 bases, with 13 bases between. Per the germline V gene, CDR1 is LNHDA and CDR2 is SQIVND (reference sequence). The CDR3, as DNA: TGTGCCAGTAGGAAGGGGATTGGGAATTCACCCCTCCACTTT. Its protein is CASRKGIGNSPLHF.

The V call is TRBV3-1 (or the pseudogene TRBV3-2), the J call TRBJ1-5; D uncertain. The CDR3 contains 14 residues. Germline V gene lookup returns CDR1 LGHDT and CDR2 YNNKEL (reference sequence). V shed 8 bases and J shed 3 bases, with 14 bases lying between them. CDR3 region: CASGTRANNQPQHF. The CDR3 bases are TGTGCCAGCGGCACTAGGGCTAACAATCAGCCCCAGCATTTT.

The CDR3 loop reads CASSFGQGTFDYGYTF. The CDR3 nucleotides read TGCGCCAGCAGCTTTGGACAGGGGACGTTCGACTATGGCTACACCTTC. The chain couples TRBV5-1 to TRBJ1-2; 9 nucleotides align to TRBD1. Losses at the gene ends were 2 bases for V and 3 bases for J; bases not matched to a gene: 8. The germline V gene encodes CDR1 SGHRS and CDR2 YFSETQ. The CDR3 sequence is 16 residues long.

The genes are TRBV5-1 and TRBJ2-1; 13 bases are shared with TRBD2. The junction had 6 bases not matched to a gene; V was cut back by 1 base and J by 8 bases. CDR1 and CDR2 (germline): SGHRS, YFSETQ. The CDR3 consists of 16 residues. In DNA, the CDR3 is TGCGCCAGCAGCTTGTCGCGACTAGCGGGAGGCGATGAGCAGTTCTTC. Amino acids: CASSLSRLAGGDEQFF.

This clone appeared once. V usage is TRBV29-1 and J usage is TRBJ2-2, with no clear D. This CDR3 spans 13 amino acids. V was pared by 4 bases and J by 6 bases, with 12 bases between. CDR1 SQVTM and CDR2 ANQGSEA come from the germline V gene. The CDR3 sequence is CSVASRLAGELFF. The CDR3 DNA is TGCAGCGTTGCGTCCCGGTTGGCCGGGGAGCTGTTTTTT.

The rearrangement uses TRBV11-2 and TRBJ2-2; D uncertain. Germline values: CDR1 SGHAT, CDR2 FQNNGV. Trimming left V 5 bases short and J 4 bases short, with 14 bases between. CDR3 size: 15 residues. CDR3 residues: CASSLHNEATGELFF. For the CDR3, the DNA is TGTGCCAGCAGCCTCCACAATGAGGCCACCGGGGAGCTGTTTTTT. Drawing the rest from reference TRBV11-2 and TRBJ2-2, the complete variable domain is EAGVAQSPRYKIIEKRQSVAFWCNPISGHATLYWYQQILGQGPKLLIQFQNNGVVDDSQLPKDRFSAERLKGVDSTLKIQPAKLEDSAVYLCASSLHNEATGELFFGEGSRLTVL.

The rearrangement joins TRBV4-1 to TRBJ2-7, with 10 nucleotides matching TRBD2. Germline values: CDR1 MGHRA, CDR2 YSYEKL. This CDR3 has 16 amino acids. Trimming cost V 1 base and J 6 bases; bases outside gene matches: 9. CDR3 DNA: TGCGCCAGCAGCCAAGTCACAGCTAGCGGGAGTACCGAGCAGTACTTC. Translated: CASSQVTASGSTEQYF.

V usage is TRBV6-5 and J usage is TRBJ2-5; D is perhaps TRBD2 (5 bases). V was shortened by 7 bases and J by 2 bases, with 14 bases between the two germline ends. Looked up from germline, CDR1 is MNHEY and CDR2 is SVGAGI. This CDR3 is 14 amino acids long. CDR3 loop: CASNGGGQQETQYF. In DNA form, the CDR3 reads TGTGCCAGCAACGGCGGAGGTCAGCAAGAGACCCAGTACTTC.

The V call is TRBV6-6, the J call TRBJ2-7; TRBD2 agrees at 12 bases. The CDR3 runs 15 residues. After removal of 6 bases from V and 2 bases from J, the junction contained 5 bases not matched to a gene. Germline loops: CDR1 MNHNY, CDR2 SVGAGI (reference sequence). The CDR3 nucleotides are TGTGCCAGCAGACGACTAGCGGGAGCCCCCTACGAGCAGTACTTC. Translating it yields CASRRLAGAPYEQYF.

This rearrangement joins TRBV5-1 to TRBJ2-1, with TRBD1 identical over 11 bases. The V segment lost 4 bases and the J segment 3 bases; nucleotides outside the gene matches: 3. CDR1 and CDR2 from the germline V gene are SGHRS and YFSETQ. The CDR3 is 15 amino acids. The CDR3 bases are TGCGCCAGCAGCACGGGACAGGGGGTCTACAATGAGCAGTTCTTC. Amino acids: CASSTGQGVYNEQFF.

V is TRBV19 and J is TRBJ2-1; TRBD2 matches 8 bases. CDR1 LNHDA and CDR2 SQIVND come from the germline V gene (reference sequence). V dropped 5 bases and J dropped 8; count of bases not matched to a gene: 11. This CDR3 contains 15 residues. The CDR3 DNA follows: TGTGCCAGTAGTGGTAGCGGGAATCTTCGCTATGAGCAGTTCTTC. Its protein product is CASSGSGNLRYEQFF. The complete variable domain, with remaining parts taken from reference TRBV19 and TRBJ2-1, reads DGGITQSPKYLFRKEGQNVTLSCEQNLNHDAMYWYRQDPGQGLRLIYYSQIVNDFQKGDIAEGYSVSREKKESFPLTVTSAQKNPTAFYLCASSGSGNLRYEQFFGPGTRLTVL.

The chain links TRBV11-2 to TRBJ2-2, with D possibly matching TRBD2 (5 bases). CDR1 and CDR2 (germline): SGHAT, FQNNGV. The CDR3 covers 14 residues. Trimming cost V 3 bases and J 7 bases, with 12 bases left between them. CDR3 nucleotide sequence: TGTGCCAGCAGCTTGGCCCTTCGGGGCGGGGAGCTGTTTTTT. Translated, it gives CASSLALRGGELFF. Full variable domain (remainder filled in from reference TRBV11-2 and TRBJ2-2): EAGVAQSPRYKIIEKRQSVAFWCNPISGHATLYWYQQILGQGPKLLIQFQNNGVVDDSQLPKDRFSAERLKGVDSTLKIQPAKLEDSAVYLCASSLALRGGELFFGEGSRLTVL.

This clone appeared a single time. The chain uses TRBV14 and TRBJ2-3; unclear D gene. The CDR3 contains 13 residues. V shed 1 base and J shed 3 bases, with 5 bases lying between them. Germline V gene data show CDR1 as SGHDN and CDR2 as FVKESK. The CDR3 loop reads CASSQVRTDTQYF. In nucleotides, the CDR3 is TGTGCCAGCAGCCAAGTTAGAACAGATACGCAGTATTTT.

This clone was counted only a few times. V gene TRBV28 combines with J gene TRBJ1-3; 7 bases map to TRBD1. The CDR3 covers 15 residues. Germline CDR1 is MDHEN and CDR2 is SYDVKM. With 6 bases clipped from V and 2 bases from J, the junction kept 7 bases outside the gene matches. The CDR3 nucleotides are TGTGCCAGCAGCCCGGCCGGGACAGCTGGAAACACCATATATTTT. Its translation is CASSPAGTAGNTIYF.

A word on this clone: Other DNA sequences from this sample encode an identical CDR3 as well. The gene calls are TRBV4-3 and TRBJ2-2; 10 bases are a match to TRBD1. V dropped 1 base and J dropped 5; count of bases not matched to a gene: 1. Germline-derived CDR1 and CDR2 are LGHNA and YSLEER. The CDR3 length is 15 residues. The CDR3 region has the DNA TGCGCCAGCAGCCAAGTGGGACAGGGGACCGGGGAGCTGTTTTTT. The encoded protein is CASSQVGQGTGELFF.

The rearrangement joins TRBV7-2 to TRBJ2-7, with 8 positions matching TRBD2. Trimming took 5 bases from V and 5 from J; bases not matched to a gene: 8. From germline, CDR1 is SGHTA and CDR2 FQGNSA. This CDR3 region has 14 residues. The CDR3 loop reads CASSTRREGDEQYF. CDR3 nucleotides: TGTGCCAGCAGCACACGACGGGAGGGGGACGAGCAGTACTTC.

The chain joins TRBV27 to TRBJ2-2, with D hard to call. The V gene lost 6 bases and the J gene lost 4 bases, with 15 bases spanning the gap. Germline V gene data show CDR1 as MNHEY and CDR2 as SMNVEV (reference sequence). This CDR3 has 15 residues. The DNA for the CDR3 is TGTGCCAGCAGCCGAGGAACTCCTTTCACCGGGGAGCTGTTTTTT. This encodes CASSRGTPFTGELFF.

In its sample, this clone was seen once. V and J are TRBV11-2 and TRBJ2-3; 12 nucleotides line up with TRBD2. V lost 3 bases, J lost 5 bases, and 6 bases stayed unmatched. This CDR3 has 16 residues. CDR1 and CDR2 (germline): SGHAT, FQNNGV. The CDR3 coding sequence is TGTGCCAGCAGCTTGAGGACTAGCGGGATCAGAGATACGCAGTATTTT. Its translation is CASSLRTSGIRDTQYF. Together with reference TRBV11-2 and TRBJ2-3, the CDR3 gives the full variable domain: EAGVAQSPRYKIIEKRQSVAFWCNPISGHATLYWYQQILGQGPKLLIQFQNNGVVDDSQLPKDRFSAERLKGVDSTLKIQPAKLEDSAVYLCASSLRTSGIRDTQYFGPGTRLTVL.

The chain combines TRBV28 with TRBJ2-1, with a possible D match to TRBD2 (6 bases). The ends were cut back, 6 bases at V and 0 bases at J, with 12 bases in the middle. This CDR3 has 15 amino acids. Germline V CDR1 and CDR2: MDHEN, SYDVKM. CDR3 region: CASSWDSSSYNEQFF. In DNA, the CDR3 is TGTGCCAGCAGCTGGGACTCGAGCTCCTACAATGAGCAGTTCTTC.

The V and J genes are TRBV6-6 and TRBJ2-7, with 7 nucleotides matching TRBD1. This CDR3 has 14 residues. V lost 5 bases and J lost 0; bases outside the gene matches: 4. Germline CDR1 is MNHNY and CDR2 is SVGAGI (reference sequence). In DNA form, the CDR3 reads TGTGCCAGCAGTAGACAGGGCAGCTCCTACGAGCAGTACTTC. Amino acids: CASSRQGSSYEQYF.

The CDR3 reads CASSSFGGSNEQYF. DNA for the CDR3: TGTGCCAGCAGCTCTTTCGGGGGGAGCAACGAGCAGTACTTC. The chain couples TRBV6-5 to TRBJ2-7; TRBD2 aligns across 7 bases. Trimming cost V 6 bases and J 5 bases; bases outside gene matches: 10. Germline-derived CDR1 and CDR2 are MNHEY and SVGAGI. The CDR3 totals 14 residues.

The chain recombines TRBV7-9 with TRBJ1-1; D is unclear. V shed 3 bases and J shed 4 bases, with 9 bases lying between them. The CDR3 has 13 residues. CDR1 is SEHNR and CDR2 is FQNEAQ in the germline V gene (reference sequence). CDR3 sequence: CASSLEEGTEAFF. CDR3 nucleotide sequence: TGTGCCAGCAGCTTGGAGGAAGGCACTGAAGCTTTCTTT.

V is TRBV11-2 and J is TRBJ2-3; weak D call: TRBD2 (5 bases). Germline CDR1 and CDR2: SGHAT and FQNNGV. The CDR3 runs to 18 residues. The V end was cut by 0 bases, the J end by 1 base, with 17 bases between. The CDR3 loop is CASSLDLYRDSGTDTQYF. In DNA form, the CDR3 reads TGTGCCAGCAGCTTAGATCTTTACCGGGATTCGGGCACAGATACGCAGTATTTT. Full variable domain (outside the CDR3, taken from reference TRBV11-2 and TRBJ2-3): EAGVAQSPRYKIIEKRQSVAFWCNPISGHATLYWYQQILGQGPKLLIQFQNNGVVDDSQLPKDRFSAERLKGVDSTLKIQPAKLEDSAVYLCASSLDLYRDSGTDTQYFGPGTRLTVL.

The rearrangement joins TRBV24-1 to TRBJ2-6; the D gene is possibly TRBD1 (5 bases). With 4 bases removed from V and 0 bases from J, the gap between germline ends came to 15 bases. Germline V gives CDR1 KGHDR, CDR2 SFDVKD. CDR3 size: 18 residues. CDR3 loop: CATSESGMAPSGANVLTF. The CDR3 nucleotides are TGTGCCACCAGTGAGTCAGGGATGGCTCCCTCTGGGGCCAACGTCCTGACTTTC.

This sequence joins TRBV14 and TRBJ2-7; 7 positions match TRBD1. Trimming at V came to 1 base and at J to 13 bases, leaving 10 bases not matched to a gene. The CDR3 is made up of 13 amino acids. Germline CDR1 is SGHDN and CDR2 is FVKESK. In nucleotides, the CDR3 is TGTGCCAGCAGCCAAGGAGGGACCGGACAGGCTTACTTC. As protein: CASSQGGTGQAYF.

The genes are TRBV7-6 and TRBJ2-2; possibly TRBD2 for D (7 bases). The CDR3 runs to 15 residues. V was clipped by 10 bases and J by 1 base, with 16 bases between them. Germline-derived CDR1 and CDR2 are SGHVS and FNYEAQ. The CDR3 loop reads CATHGRDMNTGELFF. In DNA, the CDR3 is TGTGCCACACATGGGAGGGACATGAACACCGGGGAGCTGTTTTTT.

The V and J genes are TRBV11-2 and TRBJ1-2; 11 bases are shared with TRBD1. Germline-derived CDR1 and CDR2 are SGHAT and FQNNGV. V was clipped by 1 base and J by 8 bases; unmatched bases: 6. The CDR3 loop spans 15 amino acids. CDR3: CASSLAGQGAWGYTF. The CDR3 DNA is TGTGCCAGCAGCTTAGCTGGACAGGGGGCGTGGGGCTACACCTTC.

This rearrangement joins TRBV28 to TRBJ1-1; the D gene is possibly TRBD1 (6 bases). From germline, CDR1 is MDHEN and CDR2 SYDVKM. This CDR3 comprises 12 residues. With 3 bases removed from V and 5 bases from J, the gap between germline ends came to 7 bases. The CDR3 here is CASSFGTTEAFF. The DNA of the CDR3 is TGTGCCAGCAGTTTTGGGACAACTGAAGCTTTCTTT. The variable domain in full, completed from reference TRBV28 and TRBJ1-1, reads DVKVTQSSRYLVKRTGEKVFLECVQDMDHENMFWYRQDPGLGLRLIYFSYDVKMKEKGDIPEGYSVSREKKERFSLILESASTNQTSMYLCASSFGTTEAFFGQGTRLTVV.